This T cell receptor (beta chain) was captured in a study of beta chain features in type 1 diabetes. Investigators reverse transcribed all isolated RNA, so they sequenced expressed TCRB transcripts. Method: immunoSEQ multiplex PCR; TCRdb's copy keeps in-frame clones and lacks some. Of over 300,000 clones in the sample, 8% were seen once. This clonotype was sampled from a woman under 30 in good health. The sequenced material came from central memory CD4+ T cells from blood.

CDR3 in amino acids: CSVTSRSSYNEQFF. Here the CDR3 DNA reads TGCAGCGTTACTAGCAGAAGCTCCTACAATGAGCAGTTCTTC. V is TRBV29-1 and J is TRBJ2-1; perhaps TRBD2 as D (6 bases). The CDR3 extends over 14 amino acids. Germline CDR1 reads SQVTM; CDR2 reads ANQGSEA. V dropped 5 bases and J dropped 0 bases, with 11 bases sitting between them.